This passage covers 15 T cell receptor beta chains from one sample sequenced in a study of T cells in Graves' hyperthyroidism and ophthalmopathy. Amplification yielded TCR beta CDR3 regions, with RNA transcripts as the source. The HTBI primer set drove a first-round RT-PCR of the TCR CDR3. TCRdb used MiXCR to reprocess the multiplex PCR reads, holding one entry per CDR3 protein. The repertoire includes around 700,000 distinct CDR3 sequences, around 20% of them detected once, and approximately 15% sits in the top ten. The sample taken for sequencing was blood. The source is a woman aged 45 to 65 with Graves' hyperthyroidism that later progressed to Graves' ophthalmopathy.

The chain couples TRBV5-6 to TRBJ1-2; no definite D call. Germline CDR1 is SGHDT and CDR2 is YYEEEE. Trimming shortened V by 4 bases and J by 6 bases, and 13 bases separated the two germline ends. CDR3 length equals 13 residues. The CDR3 loop reads CASSPNQGDGYTF. The DNA for the CDR3 is TGTGCCAGCAGCCCTAACCAAGGAGATGGCTACACCTTC.

The chain links TRBV7-8 to TRBJ2-2, with D tentatively TRBD1 or TRBD2 (5 bases each). V gave up 8 bases and J gave up 4 bases, with 14 bases separating them. In germline, CDR1 is SGHVS, CDR2 FQNEAQ. This CDR3 has 14 residues. The CDR3 DNA follows: TGTGCCAGCTCAATGGGGGTTCTCACCGGGGAGCTGTTTTTT. The encoded protein is CASSMGVLTGELFF. Based on the CDR3 plus reference TRBV7-8 and TRBJ2-2, the full variable domain is GAGVSQSPRYKVAKRGQDVALRCDPISGHVSLFWYQQALGQGPEFLTYFQNEAQLDKSGLPSDRFFAERPEGSVSTLKIQRTQQEDSAVYLCASSMGVLTGELFFGEGSRLTVL.

This clonotype was detected a few times. The chain carries TRBV4-1 and TRBJ1-5; no reliable D call. The CDR3 totals 13 residues. Trimming removed 4 bases from V and 4 bases from J, with 8 bases in between. Germline V CDR1 and CDR2: MGHRA, YSYEKL. The CDR3 loop is CASSPLLNQPQHF. The CDR3 nucleotides are TGCGCCAGCAGCCCTCTCTTGAATCAGCCCCAGCATTTT.

In its sample, this clonotype was seen many times. The V gene is TRBV3-1, the J gene TRBJ2-3; D not certain. The V end lost 4 bases, the J end lost 2 bases, and 13 bases lay between the germline ends. Germline V CDR1 and CDR2: LGHDT, YNNKEL (reference sequence). CDR3 length: 15 residues. The CDR3 reads CASSPWKANTDTQYF. The CDR3 nucleotides are TGTGCCAGCAGCCCCTGGAAGGCAAACACAGATACGCAGTATTTT.

This clonotype was seen many times. J is TRBJ1-2 and V is TRBV5-6; no reliable D call. V lost 0 bases and J lost 2, with 8 bases in between. Germline loops: CDR1 SGHDT, CDR2 YYEEEE. This CDR3 has 14 amino acids. CDR3 amino acids: CASSLDAPNYGYTF. DNA for the CDR3: TGTGCCAGCAGCTTGGATGCGCCCAACTATGGCTACACCTTC.

This clonotype was picked up many times. The chain employs TRBV6-1 and TRBJ1-2; TRBD1 might be the D (6 bases). Germline V CDR1 and CDR2: MNHNS, SASEGT. V was shortened by 6 bases and J by 4 bases, with 18 bases between the two germline ends. This CDR3 is built from 15 residues. The CDR3 DNA is TGTGCCAGCAGGGGAGATACGGACAGCGCCTATGGCTACACCTTC. Its translation is CASRGDTDSAYGYTF.

This chain uses TRBV6-2 or TRBV6-3 with TRBJ2-7; TRBD2 matches at 7 bases. The ends lost 4 bases at V and 0 bases at J; junction bases unmatched: 3. Germline CDR1 reads MNHEY; CDR2 reads SVGEGT. The CDR3 is 14 amino acids. This CDR3 reads CASSWGGSSYEQYF. The CDR3 DNA follows: TGTGCCAGCAGTTGGGGGGGGAGCTCCTACGAGCAGTACTTC.

This clonotype was seen a few times. This chain joins TRBV27 and TRBJ2-1; 10 positions agree with TRBD2. Germline V CDR1 and CDR2: MNHEY, SMNVEV (reference sequence). This CDR3 is 15 amino acids long. The V gene end was trimmed by 4 bases and the J gene end by 9 bases; junction bases not matched to a gene: 9. The CDR3 nucleotides read TGTGCCAGCAGTTGGAGAAGCGGGGGGGCTAGTGAGCAGTTCTTC. The encoded protein is CASSWRSGGASEQFF.

This clonotype was detected ten times or more. The chain recombines TRBV6-5 with TRBJ2-7, with D possibly matching TRBD1 (5 bases). V was shortened by 2 bases and J by 3 bases, with 5 bases between the two germline ends. Germline loops: CDR1 MNHEY, CDR2 SVGAGI. CDR3 length: 12 amino acids. The CDR3 DNA reads as TGTGCCAGCAGTTACGGACACTACGAGCAGTACTTC. It is translated as CASSYGHYEQYF.

This clonotype was detected many times. V is TRBV13 and J is TRBJ1-5; D remains ambiguous. The CDR3 has 15 amino acids. V dropped 0 bases and J dropped 6 bases, with 12 bases sitting between them. Germline-derived CDR1 and CDR2 are PRHDT and FYEKMQ (reference sequence). CDR3: CASSLGRGLAQPQHF. The CDR3 region has the DNA TGTGCCAGCAGCTTAGGCCGCGGTCTAGCTCAGCCCCAGCATTTT.

Ten or more counts support this clonotype. The chain couples TRBV20-1 to TRBJ2-7; a weak D match, TRBD2 (6 bases). CDR1 and CDR2 from the germline V gene are DFQATT and SNEGSKA (reference sequence). This CDR3 has 13 residues. V was clipped by 4 bases and J by 3 bases, with 13 bases between them. In nucleotides, the CDR3 is TGCAGTGCTACGCAGGGACTGAACTACGAGCAGTACTTC. Translating gives CSATQGLNYEQYF.

The V gene is TRBV19, the J gene TRBJ2-3; D possibly corresponds to TRBD2 (5 bases). This CDR3 contains 15 residues. From germline, CDR1 is LNHDA and CDR2 SQIVND (reference sequence). Trimming removed 6 bases from V and 2 bases from J, with 15 bases in between. The CDR3 bases are TGTGCCAGTAGCCCCCAGCAGACTACCACAGATACGCAGTATTTT. Its translation: CASSPQQTTTDTQYF.

This chain uses TRBV6-1 with TRBJ1-5; 9 bases fit TRBD1. Germline CDR1 and CDR2: MNHNS and SASEGT. V shed 4 bases, J shed 9 bases, and the junction held 7 bases outside the gene matches. The CDR3 covers 14 residues. The CDR3 protein is CASSGDRVVWPQHF. The CDR3 coding sequence is TGTGCCAGCAGTGGGGACAGGGTAGTTTGGCCCCAGCATTTT.

This clonotype has only a few counts. The chain links TRBV5-5 to TRBJ1-5; D possibly corresponds to TRBD1 (6 bases). The CDR3 is 16 residues long. Trimming shortened V by 0 bases and J by 2 bases, and 12 bases separated the two germline ends. Per the germline V gene, CDR1 is SGHKS and CDR2 is YYEKEE (reference sequence). The CDR3 sequence is CASSLGGGNGNQPQHF. The CDR3 bases are TGTGCCAGCAGCTTGGGGGGGGGCAATGGCAATCAGCCCCAGCATTTT.

The CDR3: CASSRGDRGPYNEQFF. The CDR3 DNA reads TGTGCCAGCAGTAGGGGAGACAGGGGACCATACAATGAGCAGTTCTTC. V is TRBV6-1 and J is TRBJ2-1; 8 bases match TRBD1. CDR3 length: 16 residues. Trimming removed 5 bases from V and 4 bases from J; junction bases left unmatched: 10. Germline CDR1 reads MNHNS; CDR2 reads SASEGT.